Below, one T cell receptor (beta chain) is given with its context. The antigen is undetermined. These data belong to a study of T and B cells in COVID-19 patients. At the level of the study: In the active-infection cohort, nine tenths of the roughly 20 patients had comorbidities linked to unfavorable COVID-19 outcome.

V gave up 4 bases and J gave up 7 bases; unmatched junction bases: 12. Germline loops: CDR1 MNHEY, CDR2 SMNVEV (reference sequence). The CDR3 contains 16 residues. TRB was amplified from approximately 250-480 ng of blood genomic DNA. TRB rearrangements were amplified by multiplex PCR with BIOMED2 TRB-A/B primers. TCRdb itself ran the multiplex PCR reads through MiXCR, one entry per CDR3 protein. In the table there are fewer than 9,500 distinct CDR3 sequences, around 27% of which are singletons. Whole-study findings and limits: Clonality of TRB repertoires was high in active COVID-19; recovery brought above-healthy diversity and richness.

This sequence was found in a human donor who had recovered from COVID-19. The source material was blood. The genes are TRBV27 and TRBJ1-4; 7 bases map to TRBD1. CDR3 residues: CASSYGQAALGEKLFF. As DNA, the CDR3 is TGTGCCAGCAGTTACGGACAGGCAGCCTTGGGTGAAAAACTGTTTTTT. The full variable domain, completed using reference TRBV27 and TRBJ1-4, is EAQVTQNPRYLITVTGKKLTVTCSQNMNHEYMSWYRQDPGLGLRQIYYSMNVEVTDKGDVPEGYKVSRKEKRNFPLILESPSPNQTSLYFCASSYGQAALGEKLFFGSGTQLSVL.